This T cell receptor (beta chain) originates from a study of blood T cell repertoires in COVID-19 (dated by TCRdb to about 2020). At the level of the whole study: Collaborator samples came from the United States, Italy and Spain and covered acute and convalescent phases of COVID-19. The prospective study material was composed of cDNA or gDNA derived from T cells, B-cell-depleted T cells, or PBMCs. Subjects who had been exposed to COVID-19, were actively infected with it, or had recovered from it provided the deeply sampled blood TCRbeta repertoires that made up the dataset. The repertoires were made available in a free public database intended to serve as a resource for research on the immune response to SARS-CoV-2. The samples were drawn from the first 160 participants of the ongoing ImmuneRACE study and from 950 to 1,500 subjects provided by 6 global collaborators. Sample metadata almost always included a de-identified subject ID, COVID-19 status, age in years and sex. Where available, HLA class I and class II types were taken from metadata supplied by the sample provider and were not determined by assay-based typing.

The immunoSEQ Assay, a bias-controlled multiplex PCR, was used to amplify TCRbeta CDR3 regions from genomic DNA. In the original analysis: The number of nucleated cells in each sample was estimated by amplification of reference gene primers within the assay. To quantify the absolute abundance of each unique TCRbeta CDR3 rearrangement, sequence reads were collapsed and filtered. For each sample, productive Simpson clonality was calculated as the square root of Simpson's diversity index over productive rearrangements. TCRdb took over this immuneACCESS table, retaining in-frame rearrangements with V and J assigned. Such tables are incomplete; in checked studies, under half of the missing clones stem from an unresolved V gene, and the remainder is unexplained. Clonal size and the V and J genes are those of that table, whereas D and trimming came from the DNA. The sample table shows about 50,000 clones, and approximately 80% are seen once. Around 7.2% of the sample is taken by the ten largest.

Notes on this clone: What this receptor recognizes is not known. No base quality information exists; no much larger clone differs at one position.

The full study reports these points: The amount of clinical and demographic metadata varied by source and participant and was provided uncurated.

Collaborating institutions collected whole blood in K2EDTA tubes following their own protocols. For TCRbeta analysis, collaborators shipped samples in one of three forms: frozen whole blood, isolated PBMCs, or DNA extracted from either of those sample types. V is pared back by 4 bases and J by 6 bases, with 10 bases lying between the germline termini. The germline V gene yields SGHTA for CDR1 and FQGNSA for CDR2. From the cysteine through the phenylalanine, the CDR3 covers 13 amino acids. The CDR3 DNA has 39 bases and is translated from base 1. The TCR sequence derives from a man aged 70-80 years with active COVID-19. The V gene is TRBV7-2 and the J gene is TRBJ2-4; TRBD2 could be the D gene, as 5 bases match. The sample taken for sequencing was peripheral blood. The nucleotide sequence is TGTGCCAGCAGCTCTAGAGGAGGAAACATTCAGTACTTC. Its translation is CASSSRGGNIQYF. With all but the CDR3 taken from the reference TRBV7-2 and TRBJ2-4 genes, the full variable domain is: GAGVSQSPSNKVTEKGKDVELRCDPISGHTALYWYRQSLGQGLEFLIYFQGNSAPDKSGLPSDRFSAERTGGSVSTLTIQRTQQEDSAVYLCASSSRGGNIQYFGAGTRLSVL.